This T cell receptor (beta chain) came from a study of cytomegalovirus exposure and HLA in healthy donors. Donors were ostensibly healthy at sampling, although undocumented immune exposures were probable. The CDR3 is 13 amino acids. Germline V lookup: CDR1 MNHNY, CDR2 SVGAGI (reference sequence). After removal of 9 bases from V and 4 bases from J, the junction contained 4 bases not matched to a gene. PCR involved 60 Vbeta and 13 Jbeta primers. Repertoires were generated with immunoSEQ multiplex PCR, while TCRdb's copy carries only in-frame clones and drops some. This sample's clone table lists some 150,000 clones.

The chain couples TRBV6-6 to TRBJ2-5; 11 bases match TRBD2. Specimen: PBMCs. The sequence derives from a woman aged 18 to 35 in good health and CMV-seronegative. In nucleotides, the CDR3 is TGTGCCAGTCAACTAGCGGGAGTAGAGACCCAGTACTTC. Protein sequence: CASQLAGVETQYF.